This entry lists 27 T cell receptor beta chains sequenced from one sample in a study of blood T cell repertoires in COVID-19. The method was immunoSEQ multiplex PCR; TCRdb's version includes in-frame clones alone and lacks a portion of them. Here the sample spans under 300,000 clones, around nine tenths being singletons. The sample comprised peripheral blood. The source of these receptors is a woman aged 70 to 79 with active or convalescent COVID-19.

The genes are TRBV6-5 and TRBJ1-2, with D perhaps TRBD1 (5 bases). Germline CDR1 is MNHEY and CDR2 is SVGAGI. V lost 7 bases and J 4 bases, leaving 19 bases between the germline ends. The CDR3 spans 15 residues. The CDR3 nucleotides read TGTGCCAGCACCCAACAAGGGGCGCAGAGCTATGGCTACACCTTC. This codes for CASTQQGAQSYGYTF.

This sequence joins TRBV10-3 and TRBJ2-2; 8 positions match TRBD1. Trimming took 4 bases from V and 3 from J; bases not matched to a gene: 4. Germline values: CDR1 ENHRY, CDR2 SYGVKD. The CDR3 sequence is 15 residues long. CDR3 nucleotides: TGTGCCATCAGTGCACCGGACAGGGACACCGGGGAGCTGTTTTTT. Encoded protein: CAISAPDRDTGELFF.

This chain connects TRBV24-1 to TRBJ1-1; D not certain. CDR3 size: 14 residues. CDR1 is KGHDR and CDR2 is SFDVKD in the germline V gene. The V and J ends lost 5 bases and 1 base respectively, with 10 bases between them. The chain's CDR3 is CATSGGRSNTEAFF. For the CDR3, the DNA is TGTGCCACCAGTGGAGGCAGATCGAACACTGAAGCTTTCTTT.

This clone was found once. The chain links TRBV7-2 to TRBJ1-5; the D gene is possibly TRBD1 (5 bases). V lost 5 bases, J lost 9 bases, and 26 bases lay in between. This CDR3 is built from 17 residues. Looked up from germline, CDR1 is SGHTA and CDR2 is FQGNSA. The CDR3 loop reads CASSVMPLAGRGLPQHF. Here the CDR3 DNA reads TGTGCCAGCAGCGTAATGCCCTTGGCGGGACGAGGTTTGCCCCAGCATTTT.

The rearrangement joins TRBV7-2 to TRBJ1-5; perhaps TRBD1 as D (5 bases). Trimming took 0 bases from V and 7 from J, leaving 10 bases between them. This CDR3 has 14 amino acids. In germline, CDR1 is SGHTA, CDR2 FQGNSA. This CDR3 is CASSLAGVGQPQHF. In nucleotides, the CDR3 is TGTGCCAGCAGCTTAGCAGGGGTCGGGCAGCCCCAGCATTTT.

This clone has more than one count but fewer than ten. This sequence joins TRBV11-2 and TRBJ1-2; 7 positions match TRBD1. With 5 bases clipped from V and 3 bases from J, the junction kept 6 bases outside the gene matches. Per the germline V gene, CDR1 is SGHAT and CDR2 is FQNNGV. The CDR3 has 14 amino acids. In DNA form, the CDR3 reads TGTGCCAGCAGCATAGGGACAGCTGACTATGGCTACACCTTC. Translating it yields CASSIGTADYGYTF.

This clone was recorded a few times. The chain carries TRBV7-8 and TRBJ1-4, with D possibly being TRBD1 (6 bases). Germline assignment: CDR1 SGHVS and CDR2 FQNEAQ. V was trimmed by 5 bases and J by 8 bases, leaving 18 bases between them. The CDR3 contains 15 residues. CDR3 region: CASSPVGARQEKLFF. CDR3 nucleotides: TGTGCCAGCAGCCCCGTGGGGGCGCGTCAGGAAAAACTGTTTTTT.

This chain links TRBV4-1 with TRBJ1-5; D ambiguous. The V gene lost 1 base and the J gene lost 4 bases, with 8 bases spanning the gap. Germline-derived CDR1 and CDR2 are MGHRA and YSYEKL. This CDR3 spans 14 amino acids. The CDR3 here is CASSQGSENQPQHF. DNA for the CDR3: TGCGCCAGCAGCCAAGGGTCGGAGAATCAGCCCCAGCATTTT.

The count of this clone is one. For the CDR3, the DNA is TGTGCCAGCAGCTTAGCCTCCCAGGCGAACACTGAAGCTTTCTTT. This codes for CASSLASQANTEAFF. This chain connects TRBV7-6 to TRBJ1-1; D gene unclear. This CDR3 is built from 15 residues. V was pared by 0 bases and J by 1 base, with 9 bases between. Germline CDR1 reads SGHVS; CDR2 reads FNYEAQ.

The count of this clone is one. This chain connects TRBV6-4 to TRBJ2-2, with 7 positions matching TRBD1. Germline CDR1 MRHNA, CDR2 SNTAGT. V trimming: 4 bases; J trimming: 3 bases; junction bases outside the gene matches: 2. The CDR3 length is 14 residues. The CDR3 sequence: CASSAGQDTGELFF. DNA of the CDR3: TGTGCCAGCAGTGCTGGACAGGACACCGGGGAGCTGTTTTTT.

This chain joins TRBV19 and TRBJ1-1, with 8 bases aligning to TRBD1. The CDR3 runs to 14 residues. Germline V gives CDR1 LNHDA, CDR2 SQIVND (reference sequence). Trimming took 3 bases from V and 6 from J; bases not matched to a gene: 6. The CDR3, as DNA: TGTGCCAGTAGTATTGGCAGGGGGCCCGCTGAAGCTTTCTTT. This sequence encodes CASSIGRGPAEAFF. Using reference TRBV19 and TRBJ1-1 for the parts outside the CDR3, the full variable domain is DGGITQSPKYLFRKEGQNVTLSCEQNLNHDAMYWYRQDPGQGLRLIYYSQIVNDFQKGDIAEGYSVSREKKESFPLTVTSAQKNPTAFYLCASSIGRGPAEAFFGQGTRLTVV.

This clone appeared once. The V call is TRBV7-3, the J call TRBJ1-1; 8 bases line up with TRBD1. CDR3 length equals 16 residues. CDR1 is SGHTA and CDR2 is FQGTGA in the germline V gene. J was trimmed by 4 bases and V by 1 base; bases with no gene match: 8. CDR3 loop: CASSLMGQGARTEAFF. The DNA of the CDR3 is TGTGCCAGCAGCTTAATGGGCCAGGGGGCGCGCACTGAAGCTTTCTTT.

This clone was seen a few times. The V gene is TRBV2, the J gene TRBJ1-5; the D is unclear. Trimming removed 6 bases from V and 3 bases from J, with 9 bases in between. The CDR3 runs to 13 residues. Germline V gene sequence: CDR1 SNHLY, CDR2 FYNNEI. In DNA form, the CDR3 reads TGTGCCAGCAGAGCAGACTACAATCAGCCCCAGCATTTT. It yields the protein CASRADYNQPQHF.

This chain joins TRBV11-3 and TRBJ1-6; perhaps TRBD1 as D (5 bases). The CDR3 runs to 13 residues. Trimming took off 11 bases at V and 14 bases at J, with 22 bases between the two ends. Germline V gene lookup returns CDR1 SGHNT and CDR2 YENEEA. Here the CDR3 reads CASAEGAVSTLHF. CDR3 nucleotide sequence: TGTGCCTCGGCCGAAGGGGCAGTGTCAACCCTCCACTTT. Filled out from reference TRBV11-3 and TRBJ1-6, the complete variable domain reads EAGVVQSPRYKIIEKKQPVAFWCNPISGHNTLYWYLQNLGQGPELLIRYENEEAVDDSQLPKDRFSAERLKGVDSTLKIQPAELGDSAVYLCASAEGAVSTLHFGNGTRLTVT.

The chain couples TRBV7-9 to TRBJ1-4; a possible D gene is TRBD1 (6 bases). Per germline, CDR1 SEHNR and CDR2 FQNEAQ (reference sequence). This CDR3 is 14 amino acids long. The V end lost 5 bases, the J end lost 12 bases, and 19 bases lay between the germline ends. The CDR3 region is CASSIGQKTLQLFF. CDR3 nucleotides: TGTGCCAGCAGCATCGGACAGAAAACCCTTCAACTGTTTTTT.

V and J are TRBV10-1 and TRBJ2-6; TRBD2 is a possible D gene (5 bases). The CDR3 covers 15 residues. V lost 7 bases, J lost 0 bases, and 10 bases lay in between. Germline V CDR1 and CDR2: WNHNN, SYGVQD (reference sequence). The CDR3 coding sequence is TGCGCCAGCAACCGGAGCGGCTCTGGGGCCAACGTCCTGACTTTC. Amino acid sequence: CASNRSGSGANVLTF.

The rearrangement joins TRBV2 to TRBJ1-1, with a weak D call TRBD1 (6 bases). Looked up from germline, CDR1 is SNHLY and CDR2 is FYNNEI. V was trimmed by 6 bases and J by 3 bases, leaving 11 bases between them. This CDR3 region has 13 residues. The CDR3: CASSNRADTEAFF. The CDR3 coding sequence is TGTGCCAGCAGCAACAGGGCTGACACTGAAGCTTTCTTT.

This clone was seen only a few times. The V and J genes are TRBV5-1 and TRBJ1-6; no clear D. V shed 0 bases and J shed 7 bases, with 14 bases lying between them. The CDR3 is 16 residues long. In germline, CDR1 is SGHRS, CDR2 YFSETQ. The CDR3: CASSLVSPGNNSPLHF. CDR3 sequence (DNA): TGCGCCAGCAGCTTGGTGTCGCCAGGTAACAATTCACCCCTCCACTTT.

The chain combines TRBV28 with TRBJ1-1, with D maybe TRBD1 (5 bases). This CDR3 has 16 amino acids. V dropped 7 bases and J dropped 5 bases, with 23 bases sitting between them. CDR1 and CDR2 from the germline V gene are MDHEN and SYDVKM. The CDR3 DNA reads TGTGCCAGCACCGACCTCCCCCCACATGGGGGGACTGAAGCTTTCTTT. Amino acid sequence: CASTDLPPHGGTEAFF.

The CDR3 nucleotides read TGTGCCAGCAGTGAACAAGACAGGTGGGATGAAGCTTTCTTT. Residues: CASSEQDRWDEAFF. The rearrangement uses TRBV6-1 and TRBJ1-1; maybe TRBD1 (6 bases). Germline CDR1 and CDR2: MNHNS and SASEGT. Trimming removed 2 bases from V and 7 bases from J, with 14 bases in between. The CDR3 sequence is 14 residues long.

This clone was observed a single time. The chain links TRBV5-8 to TRBJ2-1; D gene unclear. CDR1 is SGHTS and CDR2 is YDEGEE in the germline V gene. The CDR3 is made up of 12 amino acids. The V end lost 2 bases, the J end lost 12 bases, and 12 bases lay between the germline ends. CDR3 in amino acids: CASSFPRFVQFF. In DNA, the CDR3 is TGTGCCAGCAGCTTTCCCCGGTTCGTGCAGTTCTTC.

This sequence joins TRBV6-6 and TRBJ2-4, with D unclear. V dropped 5 bases and J dropped 0 bases, with 8 bases sitting between them. The germline V gene encodes CDR1 MNHNY and CDR2 SVGAGI (reference sequence). The CDR3 totals 14 residues. The CDR3 sequence: CASSPSIAKNIQYF. In DNA, the CDR3 is TGTGCCAGCAGTCCGTCTATAGCCAAAAACATTCAGTACTTC.

The chain joins TRBV6-4 to TRBJ1-5; possibly TRBD1 for D (5 bases). V was shortened by 4 bases and J by 5 bases, with 9 bases between the two germline ends. Germline assignment: CDR1 MRHNA and CDR2 SNTAGT. The CDR3 has 13 residues. The CDR3 is CASSVEQDQPQHF. For the CDR3, the DNA is TGTGCCAGCAGTGTCGAACAGGATCAGCCCCAGCATTTT.

The chain links TRBV6-5 to TRBJ1-2; 9 positions agree with TRBD1. Germline CDR1 and CDR2: MNHEY and SVGAGI. V shed 0 bases and J 8 bases; nucleotides not matched to a gene: 7. This CDR3 region has 15 residues. The CDR3 sequence: CASSYSTGGFRGYTF. The CDR3 nucleotides read TGTGCCAGCAGTTACTCAACAGGGGGCTTTCGGGGCTACACCTTC.

This CDR3 is CASKRNRGLRGYTF. As DNA, the CDR3 is TGTGCCAGCAAGCGAAACAGGGGGCTGAGAGGCTACACCTTC. The rearrangement joins TRBV2 to TRBJ1-2; 9 nucleotides agree with TRBD1. CDR1 SNHLY and CDR2 FYNNEI come from the germline V gene. The V and J ends lost 7 bases and 8 bases, in that order; junction bases with no gene match: 11. This CDR3 has 14 amino acids. The full variable domain, completed using reference TRBV2 and TRBJ1-2, is EPEVTQTPSHQVTQMGQEVILRCVPISNHLYFYWYRQILGQKVEFLVSFYNNEISEKSEIFDDQFSVERPDGSNFTLKIRSTKLEDSAMYFCASKRNRGLRGYTFGSGTRLTVV.

This clone was recorded once. The genes are TRBV10-2 and TRBJ1-1; the D is unclear. The CDR3 is made up of 13 amino acids. The germline CDR1 and CDR2 sequences are WSHSY and SAAADI. V shed 4 bases and J shed 1 base, with 7 bases lying between them. CDR3 sequence (DNA): TGCGCCAGCAGTGGTTCAGAGAACACTGAAGCTTTCTTT. It yields the protein CASSGSENTEAFF.

This chain joins TRBV6-5 and TRBJ2-7, with D possibly TRBD1 on 6 matching bases. The V end lost 6 bases, the J end lost 1 base, and 16 bases lay between the germline ends. The CDR3 contains 15 residues. The germline V gene has CDR1 MNHEY and CDR2 SVGAGI. CDR3 loop: CASRPFETGSYEQYF. As DNA, the CDR3 is TGTGCCAGCAGACCTTTTGAAACAGGGTCCTACGAGCAGTACTTC.